A single sample is the source of the 30 T cell receptor beta chains below, sequenced in a study of T cell repertoires in cytomegalovirus infection. From the reads, TCRdb called clonotypes with MiXCR, one entry per CDR3 protein. The data hold 400,000 to 600,000 distinct CDR3 sequences, with approximately 40% observed a single time. Their specific antigens are unknown. Here the sequenced sample was cultured PBMCs, taken from culture after CMV antigen stimulation. These receptors were collected from a human donor in good health (CMV status not recorded). Some clones in this sample may be carry-over from other donors' samples.

The CDR3 region is CASSPGEGTEAFF. The DNA for the CDR3 is TGTGCCAGCAGCCCGGGAGAAGGCACTGAAGCTTTCTTT. The chain carries TRBV5-6 and TRBJ1-1; D gene uncertain. Germline V gene sequence: CDR1 SGHDT, CDR2 YYEEEE. The CDR3 is 13 residues long. V was trimmed by 4 bases and J by 4 bases, leaving 11 bases between them.

This chain connects TRBV20-1 to TRBJ2-1; possibly TRBD1 for D (6 bases). V lost 5 bases, J lost 4 bases, and 21 bases lay in between. Germline V lookup: CDR1 DFQATT, CDR2 SNEGSKA (reference sequence). This CDR3 has 16 residues. CDR3 loop: CSAPIRGQRGYNEQFF. As DNA, the CDR3 is TGCAGTGCTCCTATCAGGGGACAAAGGGGATACAATGAGCAGTTCTTC.

The chain is built from TRBV12-3 or TRBV12-4 and TRBJ2-6; 7 nucleotides align to TRBD2. Losses at the gene ends were 2 bases for V and 0 bases for J; bases not matched to a gene: 4. CDR3 length equals 17 residues. CDR3 sequence: CASSLRTRRSGANVLTF. The CDR3 DNA reads TGTGCCAGCAGTTTAAGGACTAGACGCTCTGGGGCCAACGTCCTGACTTTC.

This clonotype was seen repeatedly, ten times or more. The gene calls are TRBV28 and TRBJ2-5, with a weak D call TRBD2 (6 bases). Germline CDR1 and CDR2: MDHEN and SYDVKM. Trimming pared 5 bases from V and 3 bases from J, leaving 19 bases between. CDR3 length: 16 amino acids. The chain's CDR3 is CASSGGTGATEETQYF. CDR3 nucleotides: TGTGCCAGCAGTGGGGGGACGGGAGCCACCGAAGAGACCCAGTACTTC.

The rearrangement links TRBV5-4 to TRBJ2-3; 11 bases agree with TRBD2. Germline assignment: CDR1 SGHNT and CDR2 YYREEE (reference sequence). CDR3 length: 15 residues. The trim removed 5 bases at V and 4 bases at J, leaving 6 bases unmatched. The CDR3 DNA reads as TGTGCCAGCAGGATAGCGGGAGGGCGAGCAGATACGCAGTATTTT. Residues: CASRIAGGRADTQYF.

V is TRBV24-1 and J is TRBJ2-3, with 10 bases that match TRBD1. There are 17 residues in the CDR3. CDR1 is KGHDR and CDR2 is SFDVKD in the germline V gene. V lost 3 bases, J lost 5 bases, and 10 bases stayed unmatched. CDR3 amino acids: CATSDLRDRGGEDTQYF. DNA of the CDR3: TGTGCCACCAGTGATCTGCGGGACAGGGGAGGGGAAGATACGCAGTATTTT.

The chain couples TRBV6-2 or TRBV6-3 to TRBJ1-5; 7 bases map to TRBD1. Trimming removed 1 base from V and 0 bases from J; junction bases left unmatched: 6. The germline gives CDR1 MNHEY, CDR2 SVGEGT. The CDR3 spans 17 residues. DNA of the CDR3: TGTGCCAGCAGTTACTTACAGGGGCGTAATAGCAATCAGCCCCAGCATTTT. Protein: CASSYLQGRNSNQPQHF.

V gene TRBV20-1 combines with J gene TRBJ2-5; tentatively, D is TRBD2 (6 bases). CDR1 is DFQATT and CDR2 is SNEGSKA in the germline V gene (reference sequence). Trimming took 6 bases from V and 4 from J, leaving 12 bases between them. The CDR3 is made up of 12 amino acids. In DNA, the CDR3 is TGCAGTGCCCCGCGGGGTTCAGAGACCCAGTACTTC. It yields the protein CSAPRGSETQYF.

V and J are TRBV12-5 and TRBJ2-7, with TRBD2 matching 14 bases. The germline gives CDR1 LGHNT, CDR2 FRNRAP. The CDR3 runs 15 residues. The V segment lost 6 bases and the J segment 3 bases; nucleotides outside the gene matches: 4. For the CDR3, the DNA is TGTGCTAGTGGAGGGGGACTAGCGGGAGTCTACGAGCAGTACTTC. Translation gives CASGGGLAGVYEQYF. The full variable domain, rest sourced from reference TRBV12-5 and TRBJ2-7, is DARVTQTPRHKVTEMGQEVTMRCQPILGHNTVFWYRQTMMQGLELLAYFRNRAPLDDSGMPKDRFSAEMPDATLATLKIQPSEPRDSAVYFCASGGGLAGVYEQYFGPGTRLTVT.

This clonotype came up a few times. The chain combines TRBV12-3 or TRBV12-4 with TRBJ2-7; weak D call: TRBD1 (5 bases). V lost 7 bases and J 0 bases, leaving 13 bases between the germline ends. The CDR3 has 14 amino acids. Written as DNA, the CDR3 is TGTGCCAGCACATCACAGGAAAGCTCCTACGAGCAGTACTTC. It yields the protein CASTSQESSYEQYF.

This clonotype turned up a few times. V usage is TRBV19 and J usage is TRBJ2-5, with 7 positions matching TRBD2. This CDR3 has 15 amino acids. Germline values: CDR1 LNHDA, CDR2 SQIVND (reference sequence). J gave up 7 bases and V 1 base, and 9 bases lay outside the gene matches. CDR3 DNA: TGTGCCAGTAGTATAGGTTACGGGGGGACGGCGACCCAGTACTTC. It yields the protein CASSIGYGGTATQYF.

This clonotype has just a few counts. The gene calls are TRBV7-8 and TRBJ2-3; D uncertain. The CDR3 is 12 residues long. The V and J ends lost 4 bases and 3 bases respectively, with 5 bases between them. Germline assignment: CDR1 SGHVS and CDR2 FQNEAQ. CDR3 bases: TGTGCCAGCAGCTGGGCTACAGATACGCAGTATTTT. Its protein product is CASSWATDTQYF.

This rearrangement joins TRBV7-8 to TRBJ1-1; the match to TRBD1 covers 8 bases. The CDR3 has 12 residues. With V trimmed by 3 bases and J by 10 bases, 4 bases remained unmatched. Germline CDR1 reads SGHVS; CDR2 reads FQNEAQ. CDR3 in amino acids: CASSFRQGTAFF. CDR3 in DNA: TGTGCCAGCAGCTTTAGACAGGGGACAGCTTTCTTT.

In DNA, the CDR3 is TGTGCCAGCTCTCGACAGGGCCCGAGCTCCTACAATGAGCAGTTCTTC. Residues: CASSRQGPSSYNEQFF. The rearrangement uses TRBV6-5 and TRBJ2-1, with 7 bases aligning to TRBD1. CDR1 MNHEY and CDR2 SVGAGI come from the germline V gene. Unmatched junction bases numbered 10, after V lost 8 bases and J lost 0 bases. The CDR3 is 16 amino acids.

The chain uses TRBV6-5 and TRBJ1-4; 7 bases match TRBD1. Per the germline V gene, CDR1 is MNHEY and CDR2 is SVGAGI. J lost 4 bases, V lost 6 bases, and 2 bases had no gene match. The CDR3 is 13 residues long. CDR3 region: CASRRDSNEKLFF. CDR3 in DNA: TGTGCCAGCAGGCGGGACAGTAATGAAAAACTGTTTTTT.

This clonotype was counted once. The CDR3, as DNA: TGTGCCAGCTCACCAGACATGGGTCGCACTGAAGCTTTCTTT. Translation gives CASSPDMGRTEAFF. V and J are TRBV18 and TRBJ1-1; D is uncertain. V lost 2 bases and J 4 bases, leaving 11 bases between the germline ends. The CDR3 is 14 residues long. Germline-derived CDR1 and CDR2 are KGHSH and LQKENI.

This rearrangement joins TRBV6-1 to TRBJ2-1; 9 bases are shared with TRBD2. With 2 bases clipped from V and 4 bases from J, the junction kept 3 bases outside the gene matches. This CDR3 has 15 residues. The germline gives CDR1 MNHNS, CDR2 SASEGT. The CDR3 spells CASSEWLAGYNEQFF. The CDR3 coding sequence is TGTGCCAGCAGTGAATGGCTAGCGGGGTACAATGAGCAGTTCTTC.

This chain connects TRBV2 to TRBJ2-3; D gene uncertain. CDR1 is SNHLY, CDR2 FYNNEI, per germline. Trimming took off 6 bases at V and 7 bases at J, with 14 bases between the two ends. The CDR3 is 13 amino acids. For the CDR3, the DNA is TGTGCCAGCAGGAGGTGGGATCTACATACGCAGTATTTT. It is translated as CASRRWDLHTQYF.

The V call is TRBV11-3, the J call TRBJ2-1; D may correspond to TRBD1 or TRBD2 (5 bases each). Trimming took off 8 bases at V and 10 bases at J, with 12 bases between the two ends. Germline CDR1 reads SGHNT; CDR2 reads YENEEA. CDR3 length: 11 residues. The CDR3 bases are TGTGCCAGCGGGACCCAGGGAGAGCAGTTCTTC. Translation: CASGTQGEQFF.

The rearrangement uses TRBV7-9 and TRBJ1-2; 12 nucleotides line up with TRBD1. Germline lookup yields CDR1 SEHNR and CDR2 FQNEAQ (reference sequence). The junction had 10 bases not matched to a gene; V was cut back by 6 bases and J by 8 bases. This CDR3 contains 15 residues. CDR3 residues: CASSSPGQGAVGYTF. CDR3 DNA sequence: TGTGCCAGCAGTTCCCCGGGACAGGGGGCGGTCGGCTACACCTTC.

The V and J genes are TRBV10-3 and TRBJ2-3; TRBD2 agrees at 8 bases. Germline V gene lookup returns CDR1 ENHRY and CDR2 SYGVKD. There are 15 residues in the CDR3. After removal of 0 bases from V and 3 bases from J, the junction contained 2 bases not matched to a gene. Here the CDR3 reads CAISESIAGTDTQYF. The DNA for the CDR3 is TGTGCCATCAGTGAGTCGATAGCGGGGACAGATACGCAGTATTTT.

The V and J genes are TRBV25-1 and TRBJ1-2, with D unclear. Trimming took off 0 bases at V and 4 bases at J, with 15 bases between the two ends. Per the germline V gene, CDR1 is MGHDK and CDR2 is SYGVNS. The CDR3 runs 16 residues. This CDR3 is CASSEYWATPGYGYTF. CDR3 in DNA: TGTGCCAGCAGTGAATACTGGGCCACCCCCGGCTATGGCTACACCTTC.

The chain has TRBV7-2 and TRBJ1-1; possibly TRBD1 for D (5 bases). Trimming pared 4 bases from V and 5 bases from J, leaving 17 bases between. This CDR3 has 15 amino acids. The germline V gene has CDR1 SGHTA and CDR2 FQGNSA. For the CDR3, the DNA is TGTGCCAGCAGCTCACTTGGGGCCGGAATGACTGAAGCTTTCTTT. It yields the protein CASSSLGAGMTEAFF.

The V call is TRBV12-3 or TRBV12-4, the J call TRBJ2-1; 11 nucleotides line up with TRBD2. V was pared by 6 bases and J by 3 bases, with 4 bases of the junction left unmatched. The CDR3 runs 15 residues. The CDR3 here is CASRFTSGGYNEQFF. The DNA for the CDR3 is TGTGCCAGCAGATTTACTAGCGGGGGCTACAATGAGCAGTTCTTC.

CDR3 protein: CASSFSDGQPQHF. CDR3 in DNA: TGTGCCAGCAGCTTCTCGGACGGTCAGCCCCAGCATTTT. This chain uses TRBV11-2 with TRBJ1-5, with D hard to call. Between the trimmed V and J ends, which lost 3 bases and 6 bases, there was a span of 9 bases. Germline CDR1 reads SGHAT; CDR2 reads FQNNGV. The CDR3 spans 13 residues. Full variable domain (missing parts from reference TRBV11-2 and TRBJ1-5): EAGVAQSPRYKIIEKRQSVAFWCNPISGHATLYWYQQILGQGPKLLIQFQNNGVVDDSQLPKDRFSAERLKGVDSTLKIQPAKLEDSAVYLCASSFSDGQPQHFGDGTRLSIL.

This clonotype was detected ten times or more. This chain links TRBV7-9 with TRBJ2-3, with 10 bases fitting TRBD1. Trimming at V came to 1 base and at J to 5 bases, leaving 6 bases not matched to a gene. This CDR3 comprises 16 residues. Germline loops: CDR1 SEHNR, CDR2 FQNEAQ (reference sequence). CDR3 protein: CASSLGDRGVGDTQYF. DNA of the CDR3: TGTGCCAGCAGCTTAGGGGACAGGGGCGTTGGAGATACGCAGTATTTT.

Only a few counts were recorded for this clonotype. This chain uses TRBV7-6 with TRBJ2-5; D uncertain. Germline CDR1 SGHVS, CDR2 FNYEAQ. V lost 1 base, J lost 4 bases, and 13 bases lay in between. There are 15 residues in the CDR3. CDR3 protein: CASSLGPTHRETQYF. CDR3 in DNA: TGTGCCAGCAGCTTAGGCCCCACCCACAGAGAGACCCAGTACTTC.

In its sample, this clonotype was seen many times. The CDR3 region is CASSLSATLNIQYF. The DNA of the CDR3 is TGTGCCAGCAGCTTATCCGCCACCCTAAACATTCAGTACTTC. The J gene is TRBJ2-4, the V gene TRBV7-2; D not resolved. CDR1 SGHTA and CDR2 FQGNSA come from the germline V gene. There are 14 residues in the CDR3. V was clipped by 2 bases and J by 6 bases, with 11 bases between them.

The chain has TRBV7-9 and TRBJ2-2; maybe TRBD2 (5 bases). The germline V and J ends were trimmed by 5 bases and 0 bases, with 13 bases remaining between them. This CDR3 has 16 residues. Looked up from germline, CDR1 is SEHNR and CDR2 is FQNEAQ (reference sequence). The CDR3 DNA reads as TGTGCCAGCAGCACCGCACAACTAGCGAACACCGGGGAGCTGTTTTTT. It codes for CASSTAQLANTGELFF.

This clonotype has only one observation. The gene calls are TRBV20-1 and TRBJ1-5; D possibly corresponds to TRBD1 (5 bases). Germline V gives CDR1 DFQATT, CDR2 SNEGSKA (reference sequence). The CDR3 runs 13 residues. Trimming took 1 base from V and 3 from J, leaving 7 bases between them. CDR3 residues: CSARGTPNQPQHF. DNA of the CDR3: TGCAGTGCTAGAGGGACACCCAATCAGCCCCAGCATTTT.